The source of this T cell receptor beta chain is a study of cytomegalovirus exposure and HLA in healthy donors. Clones were sequenced by immunoSEQ multiplex PCR, and TCRdb holds only the in-frame ones, with some missing. The sample has fewer than 350,000 clones, approximately 90% seen once. The germline V gene encodes CDR1 SGHVS and CDR2 FQNEAQ. The CDR3 totals 15 residues. Trimming left V 0 bases short and J 8 bases short, with 16 bases between. This clone was counted between two and nine times. Sequences were obtained from PBMCs. The chain joins TRBV7-8 to TRBJ1-2, with D unresolved. This clonotype was sampled from a woman under 30 in good health and CMV-seronegative. CDR3 region: CASSLARHPAGGYTF. CDR3 in DNA: TGTGCCAGCAGCTTAGCTCGCCACCCTGCGGGGGGCTACACCTTC.